This T cell receptor beta chain was sequenced during a study of blood T cells in healthy people across ages. Next came a second PCR, run for about 7 to 12 cycles, which used a sample-barcoded 5' primer along with a J-beta primer mix. Each CDR3 protein gets one entry after TCRdb re-called the 5' RACE reads with MiXCR. The sample contains about 970,000 distinct CDR3 sequences, just over 50% of which appear only once. Germline V gives CDR1 MNHEY, CDR2 SMNVEV (reference sequence). J gave up 2 bases and V 5 bases, and 14 bases lay outside the gene matches. The CDR3 consists of 19 residues. Healthy individuals of Caucasian origin from Russia, aged roughly 6 to 100, served as donors. Isolation recovered at least 7 million PBMCs from every sample.

The sequence came from an older woman in good health. Sequenced input: blood. The V gene is TRBV27, the J gene TRBJ2-3; 12 nucleotides agree with TRBD2. The CDR3 reads CASSLPLTGLAGPTDTQYF. Written as DNA, the CDR3 is TGTGCCAGCAGTCTGCCCCTTACCGGACTAGCGGGACCCACAGATACGCAGTATTTT.